Here is one T cell receptor beta chain with its context. This sample was included in a study of T cell changes during pregnancy in multiple sclerosis. V lost 8 bases to trimming and J lost 0 bases; unmatched junction nucleotides: 3. CDR3 length equals 14 residues. In germline, CDR1 is SGHRS, CDR2 YFSETQ. The method was immunoSEQ multiplex PCR; TCRdb's version includes in-frame clones alone and lacks a portion of them. The sample comprises fewer than 95,000 clones, about 90% of which are singletons, and 1.5% to 2% rests with the top ten. The chain combines TRBV5-1 with TRBJ2-2, with 8 bases lining up with TRBD2. The TCR was taken from a female donor in good health, enrolled as a control in a pregnancy study. The sequenced sample was peripheral blood, obtained in the first trimester of pregnancy. The CDR3 nucleotides read TGCGCCAGTTTTAGCGGGACGAACACCGGGGAGCTGTTTTTT. Translated, it gives CASFSGTNTGELFF.